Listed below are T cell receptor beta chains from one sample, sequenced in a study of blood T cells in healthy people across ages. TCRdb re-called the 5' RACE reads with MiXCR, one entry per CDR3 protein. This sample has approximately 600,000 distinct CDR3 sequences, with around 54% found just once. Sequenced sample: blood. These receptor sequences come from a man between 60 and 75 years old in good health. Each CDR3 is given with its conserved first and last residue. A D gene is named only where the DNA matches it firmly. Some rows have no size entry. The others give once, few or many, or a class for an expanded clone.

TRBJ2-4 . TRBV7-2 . CASSSRMGIQYF TGTGCCAGCAGCTCCCGGATGGGCATTCAGTACTTC
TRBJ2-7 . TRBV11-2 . CASSRGPGSEVQYF TGTGCCAGCAGCCGGGGGCCAGGGTCAGAAGTGCAGTACTTC
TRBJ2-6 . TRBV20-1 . CSARTVNSGANVLTF TGCAGTGCTAGGACAGTCAACTCTGGGGCCAACGTCCTGACTTTC
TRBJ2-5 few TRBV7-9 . CASSLILARPTLKETQYF TGTGCCAGCAGCTTAATCCTTGCCAGACCGACCCTTAAGGAGACCCAGTATTTC
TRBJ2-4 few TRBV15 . CATSRSWDIEAKNIQYF TGTGCCACCAGCAGATCATGGGACATAGAAGCCAAAAACATTCAGTACTTC
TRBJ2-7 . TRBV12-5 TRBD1 CASGLDRASEQYF TGTGCTAGTGGCTTGGACAGGGCTTCCGAGCAGTACTTC
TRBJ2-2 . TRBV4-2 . CASTGGGGNTGELFF TGTGCCAGCACTGGAGGGGGGGGGAACACCGGGGAGCTGTTTTTT
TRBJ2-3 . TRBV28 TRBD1 CASNPGQGWNTQYF TGTGCCAGTAACCCGGGACAGGGGTGGAATACGCAGTATTTT
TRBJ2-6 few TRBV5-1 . CASSIGTASSGANVLTF TGCGCCAGCAGTATAGGGACGGCATCCTCTGGGGCCAACGTCCTGACTTTC
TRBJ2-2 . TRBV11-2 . CASTGAGEPHTGELFF TGTGCCAGCACCGGGGCCGGGGAGCCCCACACCGGGGAGCTGTTTTTT
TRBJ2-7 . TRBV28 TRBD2 CASSLLAGGETEQYF TGTGCCAGCAGTTTATTGGCGGGAGGAGAGACCGAGCAGTACTTC
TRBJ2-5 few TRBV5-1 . CASSLVPATQETQYF TGCGCCAGCAGCTTGGTTCCGGCCACACAAGAGACCCAGTACTTC
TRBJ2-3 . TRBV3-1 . CASSPHPGLSTDTQYF TGTGCCAGCAGCCCTCACCCGGGACTGAGCACAGATACGCAGTATTTT
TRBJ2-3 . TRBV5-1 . CASSPRGASTDTQYF TGCGCCAGCAGCCCCAGGGGGGCTAGCACAGATACGCAGTATTTT
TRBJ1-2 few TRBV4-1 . CASTIQEGSYGYTF TGCGCCAGCACTATCCAAGAGGGCAGCTATGGCTACACCTTC
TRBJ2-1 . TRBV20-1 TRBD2 CNAGGLAGALGNEQFF TGCAATGCTGGTGGACTAGCGGGGGCCCTAGGGAATGAGCAGTTCTTC
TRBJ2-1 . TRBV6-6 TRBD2 CASSYPTSGGIGEQFF TGTGCCAGCAGTTACCCAACTAGCGGGGGGATCGGTGAGCAGTTCTTC
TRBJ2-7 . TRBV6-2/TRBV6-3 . CASSYRTAFEQYF TGTGCCAGCAGTTACAGGACAGCGTTCGAGCAGTACTTC
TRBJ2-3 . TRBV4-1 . CTSSQGTDLSDTQYF TGCACCAGCAGCCAAGGGACGGATCTCTCAGATACGCAGTATTTT
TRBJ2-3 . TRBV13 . CASSMGLTDGQYF TGTGCCAGCAGTATGGGGTTGACAGATGGGCAGTATTTT
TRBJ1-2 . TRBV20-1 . CSAGPGGGYGYTF TGCAGTGCTGGCCCGGGGGGAGGCTATGGCTACACCTTC
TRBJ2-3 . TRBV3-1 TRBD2 CASSLRTSGRGDTQYF TGTGCCAGCAGCCTACGGACTAGCGGGAGGGGAGATACGCAGTATTTT
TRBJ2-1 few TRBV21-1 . CASSKAPRDVNSYNEQFF TGTGCCAGCAGCAAAGCGCCTCGAGACGTCAACTCCTACAATGAGCAGTTCTTC
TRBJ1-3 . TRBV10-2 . CASGKGGTLDGNTIYF TGCGCCAGCGGCAAGGGGGGGACCCTGGACGGAAACACCATATATTTT
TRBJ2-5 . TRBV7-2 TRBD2 CAGSPRGGPETQYF TGTGCCGGCAGCCCCCGGGGGGGACCAGAGACCCAGTACTTC
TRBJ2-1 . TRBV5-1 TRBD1 CASSLFGTAYNEQFF TGCGCCAGCAGCTTGTTCGGGACAGCGTACAATGAGCAGTTCTTC
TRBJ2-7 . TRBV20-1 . CSVRVPYEQYF TGCAGTGTTCGGGTCCCCTACGAGCAGTACTTC
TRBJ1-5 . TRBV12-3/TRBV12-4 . CASSLNRVGNQPQHF TGTGCCAGCAGTTTAAACAGGGTGGGCAATCAGCCCCAGCATTTT
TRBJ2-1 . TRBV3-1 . CASSPRMNEQFF TGTGCCAGCAGCCCCAGGATGAATGAGCAGTTCTTC
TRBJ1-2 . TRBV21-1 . CASSKENKISGTGKANYGYTF TGTGCCAGCAGCAAAGAAAATAAAATCTCCGGGACAGGCAAAGCTAACTATGGCTACACCTTC
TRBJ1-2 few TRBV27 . CASSPPGGASSGYTF TGTGCCAGCAGTCCTCCCGGGGGGGCTTCAAGCGGCTACACCTTC
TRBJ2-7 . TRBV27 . CASSLRATPGTQQYF TGTGCCAGCAGTTTGAGGGCGACCCCCGGTACGCAGCAGTACTTC
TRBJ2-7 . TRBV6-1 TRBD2 CASSEGGGFMYEQYF TGTGCCAGCAGTGAAGGGGGGGGGTTCATGTACGAGCAGTACTTC
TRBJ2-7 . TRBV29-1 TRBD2 CSVATSGGGEQYF TGCAGCGTCGCGACTAGCGGGGGGGGCGAGCAGTACTTC
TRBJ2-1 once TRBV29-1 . CSVTTPRAGTYNEQFF TGCAGCGTTACGACCCCCCGGGCGGGGACCTACAATGAGCAGTTCTTC
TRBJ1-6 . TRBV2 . CASSGIFGGGISPLHF TGTGCCAGCAGTGGCATTTTTGGGGGGGGGATTTCACCCCTCCACTTT
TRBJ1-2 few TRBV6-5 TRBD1 CASSYSSQGVNYGYTF TGTGCCAGCAGTTACTCGAGTCAGGGGGTAAACTATGGCTACACCTTC
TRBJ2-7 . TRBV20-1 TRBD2 CSGSPLAGEAYEQYF TGCAGTGGTTCCCCGTTAGCGGGGGAGGCCTACGAGCAGTACTTC
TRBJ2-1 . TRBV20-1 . CSATIGGPNEQFF TGCAGTGCCACCATCGGGGGGCCCAATGAGCAGTTCTTC
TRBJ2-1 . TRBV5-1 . CASSLVGTPNNEQFF TGCGCCAGCAGCTTGGTCGGGACCCCAAACAATGAGCAGTTCTTC
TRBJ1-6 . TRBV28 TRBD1 CASSPKRGTGANSPLHF TGTGCCAGCAGCCCGAAGAGAGGGACAGGGGCCAATTCACCCCTCCACTTT
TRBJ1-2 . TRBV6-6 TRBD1 CASRDTGGAGYGYTF TGTGCCAGCAGAGATACAGGGGGCGCGGGCTATGGCTACACCTTC
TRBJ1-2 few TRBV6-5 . CASSYAQGVSYGYTF TGTGCCAGCAGTTACGCCCAGGGCGTGAGCTATGGCTACACCTTC
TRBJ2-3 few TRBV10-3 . CAISDPAGLTDTQYF TGTGCCATCAGTGACCCTGCGGGGCTTACAGATACGCAGTATTTT
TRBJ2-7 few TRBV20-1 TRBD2 CSAFASGPPHEQYF TGCAGTGCTTTTGCTAGCGGCCCTCCTCACGAGCAGTACTTC
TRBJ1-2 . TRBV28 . CASGEVIPYGYTF TGTGCCAGCGGAGAGGTAATCCCTTATGGCTACACCTTC
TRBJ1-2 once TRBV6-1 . CASTRPGLNYGYTF TGTGCCAGCACCCGACCGGGACTGAACTATGGCTACACCTTC
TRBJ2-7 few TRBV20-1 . CSARVRLEGQNEQYF TGCAGTGCTAGAGTAAGGCTTGAGGGTCAGAACGAGCAGTACTTC
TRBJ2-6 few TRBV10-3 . CATTGQGPSGANVLTF TGTGCCACAACCGGGCAGGGCCCCTCTGGGGCCAACGTCCTGACTTTC
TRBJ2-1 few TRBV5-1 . CASSQDQGDEQFF TGCGCCAGCAGCCAGGACCAAGGGGATGAGCAGTTCTTC
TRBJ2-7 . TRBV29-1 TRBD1 CSVEEGTGLSYEQYF TGCAGCGTTGAAGAGGGGACAGGCCTTTCCTACGAGCAGTACTTC
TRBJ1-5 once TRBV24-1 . CATSEENSNQPQHF TGTGCCACCAGTGAAGAGAATAGCAATCAGCCCCAGCATTTT